This TCR beta chain was retrieved from a study of T cell repertoires in cytomegalovirus infection. Study-level background: Public TCR beta signatures marked donors with CMV infection and the matching HLA. The study's findings and limits: CMV-specific TCR beta clonotypes restricted by HLA-C were the ones dominating the ex vivo response. People with CMV and the relevant HLA were identified by cumulative public TCR beta family frequency.

The CDR3 has 17 residues. Germline CDR1 and CDR2: SGHRS and YFSETQ. Trimming cost V 0 bases and J 5 bases; bases outside gene matches: 12. One entry per CDR3 protein, called by TCRdb with MiXCR from the reads. The sample shows approximately 190,000 distinct CDR3 sequences, about 28% of them seen only once. This clonotype was found a few times. Its antigen remains unknown. The V call is TRBV5-1, the J call TRBJ1-1, with 8 nucleotides matching TRBD1. Sample: PBMCs. This clonotype originated in a human donor in good health (CMV status not recorded). Some clones in this sample may be carry-over from other donors' samples. The CDR3 DNA is TGCGCCAGCAGCTTGGAGAAGGTTGGCAGGGGGCAGACTGAAGCTTTCTTT. Residues: CASSLEKVGRGQTEAFF.